This T cell receptor (beta chain) was sequenced during a study of control samples from healthy donors and cancer patients. The CDR3 sequence is 15 residues long. With V trimmed by 4 bases and J by 2 bases, 6 bases remained unmatched. Looked up from germline, CDR1 is SGHVS and CDR2 is FQNEAQ. Data came from immunoSEQ multiplex PCR; TCRdb stores just in-frame clones and leaves some out. The sample records some 120,000 clones, 85% to 95% being singletons. This receptor was obtained from a man at least 80 years old with head and neck cancer. The sequenced material came from PBMCs. The rearrangement uses TRBV7-8 and TRBJ2-7; 9 positions agree with TRBD1. The CDR3 nucleotides read TGTGCCAGCAGCTCCTCCGGGACAGGGACCTACGAGCAGTACTTC. It translates to CASSSSGTGTYEQYF.